This T cell receptor (beta chain) comes out of a study of blood T cell repertoires in COVID-19. The recovered donors of Cohort 3 showed two negative PCRs, clearance, or symptom resolution. Losses at the gene ends were 3 bases for V and 4 bases for J; bases not matched to a gene: 3. CDR1 is ENHRY and CDR2 is SYGVKD in the germline V gene. The CDR3 totals 16 residues. This clone was observed a few times. The method was immunoSEQ multiplex PCR; TCRdb's version includes in-frame clones alone and lacks a portion of them. Among under 450,000 clones, about 90% were seen once, and the ten largest hold 1% to 1.5%.

The sequence was obtained from a man aged 25-45 years who had recovered from COVID-19. The chain has TRBV10-3 and TRBJ2-1, with 13 bases fitting TRBD2. Sequences were obtained from PBMCs or T cells enriched from blood (not recorded which). The CDR3 region is CAISDPTSGGYNEQFF. As DNA, the CDR3 is TGTGCCATCAGTGACCCGACTAGCGGGGGGTACAATGAGCAGTTCTTC.